The 28 T cell receptor beta chains presented below share a single source sample, sequenced in a study of T cell responses to AZD1222 COVID-19 vaccine. The table came from immunoSEQ multiplex PCR; TCRdb's copy has only in-frame clones and leaves some out. The sample has under 200,000 clones; roughly 94% are singletons. The sequencing used peripheral blood, collected on day 0 of AZD1222 vaccination. These receptors were obtained from an adult in good health.

The chain joins TRBV28 to TRBJ2-5; D remains ambiguous. V lost 2 bases, J lost 4 bases, and 14 bases lay in between. The length of the CDR3 is 15 residues. Germline V gene sequence: CDR1 MDHEN, CDR2 SYDVKM. CDR3 protein: CASSLLLEAVETQYF. The CDR3 DNA sequence: TGTGCCAGCAGTTTACTCCTCGAGGCTGTAGAGACCCAGTACTTC.

The V gene is TRBV29-1, the J gene TRBJ2-5; 8 bases line up with TRBD2. V shed 5 bases and J 1 base; nucleotides not matched to a gene: 3. This CDR3 spans 13 amino acids. Germline assignment: CDR1 SQVTM and CDR2 ANQGSEA. CDR3 in amino acids: CSVLAGFQETQYF. As DNA, the CDR3 is TGCAGCGTTCTAGCGGGTTTCCAAGAGACCCAGTACTTC. The full variable domain, completed using reference TRBV29-1 and TRBJ2-5, is SAVISQKPSRDICQRGTSLTIQCQVDSQVTMMFWYRQQPGQSLTLIATANQGSEATYESGFVIDKFPISRPNLTFSTLTVSNMSPEDSSIYLCSVLAGFQETQYFGPGTRLLVL.

The chain has TRBV7-2 and TRBJ1-1; a possible D gene is TRBD1 (6 bases). The CDR3 loop spans 16 amino acids. In germline, CDR1 is SGHTA, CDR2 FQGNSA. The V and J ends lost 2 bases and 3 bases respectively, with 16 bases between them. The DNA for the CDR3 is TGTGCCAGCAGCTTAAGAGGGGGGCGTTTATACACTGAAGCTTTCTTT. Protein product: CASSLRGGRLYTEAFF.

The chain uses TRBV12-3 or TRBV12-4 and TRBJ1-5; weak D call: TRBD1 (6 bases). Between the trimmed V and J ends, which lost 6 bases and 5 bases, there was a span of 11 bases. This CDR3 is built from 13 residues. CDR3 DNA sequence: TGTGCCAGCAGCCTAAGGGGGGATCAGCCCCAGCATTTT. Translated: CASSLRGDQPQHF.

The CDR3 is CASSLSTLAGFTGELFF. The CDR3 nucleotides read TGTGCCAGCAGCCTCAGCACACTAGCGGGATTCACCGGGGAGCTGTTTTTT. This sequence joins TRBV5-4 and TRBJ2-2; TRBD2 matches at 10 bases. This CDR3 has 17 residues. From germline, CDR1 is SGHNT and CDR2 YYREEE (reference sequence). J lost 4 bases, V lost 4 bases, and 10 bases had no gene match.

CDR3 region: CASSEERMNTEAFF. In nucleotides, the CDR3 is TGTGCCAGCAGTGAAGAGAGAATGAACACTGAAGCTTTCTTT. V gene TRBV2 combines with J gene TRBJ1-1; D unclear. This CDR3 spans 14 amino acids. Trimming left V 1 base short and J 0 bases short, with 6 bases between. The germline V gene encodes CDR1 SNHLY and CDR2 FYNNEI.

The chain carries TRBV9 and TRBJ1-1; 8 bases align to TRBD1. V lost 3 bases, J lost 3 bases, and 7 bases stayed unmatched. The germline CDR1 and CDR2 sequences are SGDLS and YYNGEE. The CDR3 totals 15 residues. CDR3 DNA sequence: TGTGCCAGCAGCGGGATGGACAGGGTGTACACTGAAGCTTTCTTT. Amino acid sequence: CASSGMDRVYTEAFF.

The chain is built from TRBV30 and TRBJ1-2, with D uncertain. V lost 0 bases and J 1 base, leaving 6 bases between the germline ends. Germline loops: CDR1 GTSNPN, CDR2 SVGIG (reference sequence). CDR3 length: 13 amino acids. This CDR3 is CAWSVGHNYGYTF. Here the CDR3 DNA reads TGTGCCTGGAGTGTAGGGCATAACTATGGCTACACCTTC. Full variable domain (remainder filled in from reference TRBV30 and TRBJ1-2): SQTIHQWPATLVQPVGSPLSLECTVEGTSNPNLYWYRQAAGRGLQLLFYSVGIGQISSEVPQNLSASRPQDRQFILSSKKLLLSDSGFYLCAWSVGHNYGYTFGSGTRLTVV.

This chain connects TRBV13 to TRBJ2-7; 8 bases align to TRBD2. From germline, CDR1 is PRHDT and CDR2 FYEKMQ (reference sequence). V trimming: 1 base; J trimming: 3 bases; junction bases outside the gene matches: 2. This CDR3 is built from 14 residues. CDR3 sequence: CASSLAGRDYEQYF. The CDR3 nucleotides read TGTGCCAGCAGCTTAGCCGGGAGGGACTACGAGCAGTACTTC.

The chain joins TRBV6-5 to TRBJ2-2, with D possibly matching TRBD2 (6 bases). V was clipped by 6 bases and J by 5 bases, with 10 bases between them. The CDR3 is 13 residues long. Germline loops: CDR1 MNHEY, CDR2 SVGAGI. The DNA of the CDR3 is TGTGCCAGCAGGAAGACTAGTACCGGGGAGCTGTTTTTT. This gives the protein CASRKTSTGELFF.

The chain links TRBV12-3 or TRBV12-4 to TRBJ2-7; 7 nucleotides agree with TRBD1. The CDR3 sequence is 11 residues long. J gave up 6 bases and V 6 bases, and 2 bases lay outside the gene matches. DNA for the CDR3: TGTGCCAGCAGCCCAGGGGGCGAGCAGTACTTC. Amino acid sequence: CASSPGGEQYF.

The chain links TRBV5-3 to TRBJ1-6; the D gene is possibly TRBD1 (5 bases). TRBV5-3 is an ORF, and what it does is uncertain. This CDR3 region has 17 residues. V shed 4 bases and J shed 10 bases, with 24 bases lying between them. The CDR3 DNA reads as TGTGCCAGAAGCCTGGGGCGTGGGAGGGAGTTAGCCTCACCCCTCCACTTT. It encodes CARSLGRGRELASPLHF.

V and J are TRBV21-1 and TRBJ1-5. TRBV21-1 is classified as a pseudogene. The CDR3 consists of 17 residues. The DNA of the CDR3 is TGTGCCAGCAGCAAAGCTGGCGGGGGGCGCAGCAATCAGCCCCAGCATTTT. As protein: CASSKAGGGRSNQPQHF.

The V and J genes are TRBV19 and TRBJ2-7, with 9 bases fitting TRBD1. V shed 1 base, J shed 2 bases, and the junction held 9 bases outside the gene matches. The germline V gene has CDR1 LNHDA and CDR2 SQIVND (reference sequence). This CDR3 contains 17 residues. DNA of the CDR3: TGTGCCAGTAGTATAGGTGGGACCGGGACAGGGACCTACGAGCAGTACTTC. It translates to CASSIGGTGTGTYEQYF.

The V call is TRBV5-1, the J call TRBJ2-7, with 13 bases identical to TRBD2. This CDR3 has 16 residues. With 0 bases clipped from V and 7 bases from J, the junction kept 7 bases outside the gene matches. Germline V CDR1 and CDR2: SGHRS, YFSETQ. CDR3 loop: CASSLAGLAGADEQYF. CDR3 coding DNA: TGCGCCAGCAGCTTGGCCGGACTAGCGGGAGCGGATGAGCAGTACTTC.

This clone was observed a few times. This chain connects TRBV4-1 to TRBJ1-4; 7 bases agree with TRBD1. J gave up 5 bases and V 5 bases, and 2 bases lay outside the gene matches. CDR3 size: 13 residues. The germline gives CDR1 MGHRA, CDR2 YSYEKL. The CDR3 is CASSRGLNEKLFF. CDR3 bases: TGCGCCAGCAGCAGGGGGCTAAATGAAAAACTGTTTTTT.

The chain links TRBV30 to TRBJ1-1; no clear D gene. This CDR3 has 14 amino acids. The V and J ends lost 2 bases and 8 bases respectively, with 18 bases between them. Germline assignment: CDR1 GTSNPN and CDR2 SVGIG (reference sequence). CDR3 in DNA: TGTGCCTGGAGTTTTGGAAGCGAGATTTTCGAAGCTTTCTTT. Protein sequence: CAWSFGSEIFEAFF. The full variable domain, its missing parts supplied by reference TRBV30 and TRBJ1-1, is SQTIHQWPATLVQPVGSPLSLECTVEGTSNPNLYWYRQAAGRGLQLLFYSVGIGQISSEVPQNLSASRPQDRQFILSSKKLLLSDSGFYLCAWSFGSEIFEAFFGQGTRLTVV.

CDR3 sequence reads: CASSLKGDRAFF. CDR3 coding DNA: TGTGCCAGCAGTTTAAAGGGGGACAGAGCTTTCTTT. V is TRBV28 and J is TRBJ1-1, with 7 bases aligning to TRBD1. V was pared by 2 bases and J by 10 bases, with 4 bases of the junction left unmatched. The CDR3 runs 12 residues. The germline V gene has CDR1 MDHEN and CDR2 SYDVKM.

The chain recombines TRBV28 with TRBJ1-2, with D hard to call. CDR3 length equals 14 residues. Trimming removed 7 bases from V and 1 base from J, with 13 bases in between. Looked up from germline, CDR1 is MDHEN and CDR2 is SYDVKM. The DNA of the CDR3 is TGTGCCAGCACCCCCGGGCAGATTAACTATGGCTACACCTTC. Amino acid sequence: CASTPGQINYGYTF.

The genes are TRBV15 and TRBJ1-5, with 12 nucleotides matching TRBD1. The trim removed 5 bases at V and 6 bases at J, leaving 5 bases unmatched. CDR1 and CDR2 from the germline V gene are LNHNV and YYDKDF (reference sequence). The CDR3 is 15 residues long. This CDR3 reads CATSGDRGLSQPQHF. CDR3 in DNA: TGTGCCACCAGCGGGGACAGGGGGCTTTCTCAGCCCCAGCATTTT.

V and J are TRBV2 and TRBJ2-1, with TRBD1 as a possible D gene (5 bases). CDR1 SNHLY and CDR2 FYNNEI come from the germline V gene. This CDR3 has 15 residues. V shed 7 bases and J shed 6 bases, with 19 bases lying between them. In DNA, the CDR3 is TGTGCCAGCACCCAAACACCCCTGGGGCCCAATGAGCAGTTCTTC. This sequence encodes CASTQTPLGPNEQFF.

V gene TRBV10-3 combines with J gene TRBJ2-2; 11 nucleotides line up with TRBD2. This CDR3 spans 16 amino acids. Trimming removed 2 bases from V and 5 bases from J; junction bases left unmatched: 4. Germline V gene data show CDR1 as ENHRY and CDR2 as SYGVKD. CDR3 protein: CAISERTSGQTGELFF. The CDR3 DNA follows: TGTGCCATCAGTGAGCGGACTAGCGGGCAAACCGGGGAGCTGTTTTTT.

The J gene is TRBJ1-3, the V gene TRBV28; no clear D gene. V lost 5 bases and J 2 bases, leaving 13 bases between the germline ends. Germline V gene lookup returns CDR1 MDHEN and CDR2 SYDVKM. CDR3 size: 15 residues. This CDR3 reads CASSIGVVTGNTIYF. CDR3 coding DNA: TGTGCCAGCAGTATCGGGGTTGTGACTGGAAACACCATATATTTT.

This clone came up a few times. The V call is TRBV7-9, the J call TRBJ2-2, with D possibly TRBD1 on 7 matching bases. V lost 2 bases and J lost 4, with 14 bases in between. The CDR3 has 16 residues. Germline V gene data show CDR1 as SEHNR and CDR2 as FQNEAQ (reference sequence). The CDR3 is CASSLNAGGITGELFF. The CDR3 DNA sequence: TGTGCCAGCAGCTTAAACGCAGGGGGGATCACCGGGGAGCTGTTTTTT. Full variable domain (outside the CDR3, taken from reference TRBV7-9 and TRBJ2-2): DTGVSQNPRHKITKRGQNVTFRCDPISEHNRLYWYRQTLGQGPEFLTYFQNEAQLEKSRLLSDRFSAERPKGSFSTLEIQRTEQGDSAMYLCASSLNAGGITGELFFGEGSRLTVL.

This clone was seen a handful of times. The J gene is TRBJ2-2, the V gene TRBV2, with a weak D call TRBD2 (5 bases). Germline V gives CDR1 SNHLY, CDR2 FYNNEI. The CDR3 consists of 13 residues. V was trimmed by 8 bases and J by 2 bases, leaving 9 bases between them. Here the CDR3 reads CASLGLNTGELFF. CDR3 DNA: TGTGCCAGCCTAGGACTTAACACCGGGGAGCTGTTTTTT.

This chain links TRBV2 with TRBJ1-1; D is possibly TRBD1 (5 bases). The CDR3 covers 15 residues. Germline CDR1 and CDR2: SNHLY and FYNNEI. V lost 6 bases and J lost 1, with 15 bases in between. CDR3: CASRVDQGANTEAFF. CDR3 nucleotides: TGTGCCAGCAGAGTGGACCAGGGCGCGAACACTGAAGCTTTCTTT.

In DNA form, the CDR3 reads TGCGCCAGGGGACAGGGATCGGACACTGAAGCTTTCTTT. Its translation is CARGQGSDTEAFF. This chain connects TRBV10-1 to TRBJ1-1; 9 positions match TRBD1. The V and J ends lost 9 bases and 3 bases, in that order; junction bases with no gene match: 5. The germline V gene has CDR1 WNHNN and CDR2 SYGVQD (reference sequence). The CDR3 has 13 residues.

This sequence joins TRBV7-3 and TRBJ1-2, with 7 bases identical to TRBD1. The J segment lost 5 bases and the V segment lost 2 bases, leaving 8 bases of the junction unmatched. In germline, CDR1 is SGHTA, CDR2 FQGTGA. CDR3 length: 15 residues. CDR3 region: CASSLFPGGWYGYTF. The CDR3 DNA sequence: TGTGCCAGCAGCTTATTCCCAGGGGGATGGTATGGCTACACCTTC.